Listed here are 2 T cell receptor beta chains from one sample, sequenced in a study of blood T cell repertoires in COVID-19. Profiling relied on immunoSEQ multiplex PCR, and the TCRdb table lists in-frame clones only, not all of them. The sample has about 220,000 clones, approximately 80% seen once. What was sequenced was PBMCs or T cells enriched from blood (not recorded which). These receptors originate from a woman between 35 and 50 years old with acute COVID-19.

The chain recombines TRBV7-9 with TRBJ1-4, with D uncertain. V shed 5 bases and J shed 8 bases, with 9 bases lying between them. The CDR3 sequence is 12 residues long. Per the germline V gene, CDR1 is SEHNR and CDR2 is FQNEAQ (reference sequence). In DNA, the CDR3 is TGTGCCAGCAGCCGGGGAAGGGAAAAACTGTTTTTT. It is translated as CASSRGREKLFF.

The rearrangement joins TRBV24-1 to TRBJ1-2; 7 nucleotides line up with TRBD1. Germline V gives CDR1 KGHDR, CDR2 SFDVKD. J lost 2 bases, V lost 7 bases, and 3 bases had no gene match. The CDR3 has 13 residues. This CDR3 is CATSRDSNYGYTF. DNA of the CDR3: TGTGCCACCAGCCGGGACAGCAACTATGGCTACACCTTC.